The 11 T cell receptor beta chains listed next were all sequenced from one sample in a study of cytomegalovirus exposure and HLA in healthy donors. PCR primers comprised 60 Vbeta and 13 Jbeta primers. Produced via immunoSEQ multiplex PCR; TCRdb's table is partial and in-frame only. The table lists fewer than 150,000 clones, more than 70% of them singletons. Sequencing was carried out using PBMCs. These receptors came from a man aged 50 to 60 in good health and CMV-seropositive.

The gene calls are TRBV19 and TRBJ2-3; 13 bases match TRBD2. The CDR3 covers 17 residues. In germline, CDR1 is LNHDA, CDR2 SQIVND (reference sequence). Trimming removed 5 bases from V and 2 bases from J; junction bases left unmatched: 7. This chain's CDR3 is CASSAWTSGGFTDTQYF. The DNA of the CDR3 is TGTGCCAGTAGTGCTTGGACTAGCGGGGGTTTCACAGATACGCAGTATTTT. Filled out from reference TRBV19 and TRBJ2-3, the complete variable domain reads DGGITQSPKYLFRKEGQNVTLSCEQNLNHDAMYWYRQDPGQGLRLIYYSQIVNDFQKGDIAEGYSVSREKKESFPLTVTSAQKNPTAFYLCASSAWTSGGFTDTQYFGPGTRLTVL.

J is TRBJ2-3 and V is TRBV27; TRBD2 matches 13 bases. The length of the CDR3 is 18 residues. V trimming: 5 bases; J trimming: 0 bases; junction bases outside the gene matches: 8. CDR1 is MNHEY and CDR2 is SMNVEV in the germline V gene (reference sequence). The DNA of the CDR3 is TGTGCCAGCAGTCTCCGACTAGCGGGAGGCTTTAGCACAGATACGCAGTATTTT. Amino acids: CASSLRLAGGFSTDTQYF.

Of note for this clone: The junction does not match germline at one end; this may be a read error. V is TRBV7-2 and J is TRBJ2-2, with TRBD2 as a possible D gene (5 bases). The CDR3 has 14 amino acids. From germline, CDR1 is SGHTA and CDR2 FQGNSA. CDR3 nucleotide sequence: TGTGCCAGCAGCTTCCAAGCGAACACCGGGAAGCTGTTTTTT. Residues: CASSFQANTGKLFF.

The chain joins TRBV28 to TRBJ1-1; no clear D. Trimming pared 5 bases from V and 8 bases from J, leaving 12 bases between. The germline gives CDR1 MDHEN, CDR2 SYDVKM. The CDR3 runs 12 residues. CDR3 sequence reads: CASSLLREEAFF. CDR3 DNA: TGTGCCAGCAGTCTCCTACGGGAGGAAGCTTTCTTT. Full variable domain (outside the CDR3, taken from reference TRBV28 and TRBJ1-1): DVKVTQSSRYLVKRTGEKVFLECVQDMDHENMFWYRQDPGLGLRLIYFSYDVKMKEKGDIPEGYSVSREKKERFSLILESASTNQTSMYLCASSLLREEAFFGQGTRLTVV.

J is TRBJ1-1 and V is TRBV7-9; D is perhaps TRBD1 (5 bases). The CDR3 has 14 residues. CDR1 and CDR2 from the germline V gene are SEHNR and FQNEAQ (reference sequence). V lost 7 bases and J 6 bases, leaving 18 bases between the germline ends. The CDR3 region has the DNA TGTGCCAGCAAGGGGTGGCAGGAGAGCCCTGAAGCTTTCTTT. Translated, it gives CASKGWQESPEAFF.

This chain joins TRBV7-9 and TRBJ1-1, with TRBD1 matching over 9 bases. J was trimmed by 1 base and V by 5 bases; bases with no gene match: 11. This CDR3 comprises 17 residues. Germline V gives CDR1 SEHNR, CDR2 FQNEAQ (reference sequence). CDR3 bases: TGTGCCAGCAGCCCAAATGGACAGGGGATGAAGAACACTGAAGCTTTCTTT. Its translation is CASSPNGQGMKNTEAFF.

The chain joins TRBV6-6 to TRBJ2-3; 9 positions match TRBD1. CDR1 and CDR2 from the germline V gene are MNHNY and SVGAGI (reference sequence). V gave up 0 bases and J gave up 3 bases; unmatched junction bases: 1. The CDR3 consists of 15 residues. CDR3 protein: CASSYSGTGTDTQYF. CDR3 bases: TGTGCCAGCAGTTACTCCGGGACAGGGACAGATACGCAGTATTTT.

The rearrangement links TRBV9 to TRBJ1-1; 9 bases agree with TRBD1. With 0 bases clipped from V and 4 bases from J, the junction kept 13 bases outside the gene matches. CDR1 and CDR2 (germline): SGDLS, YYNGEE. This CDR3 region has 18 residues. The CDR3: CASSVGPGQGSLSTEAFF. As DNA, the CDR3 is TGTGCCAGCAGCGTAGGTCCAGGACAGGGGTCCCTTTCCACTGAAGCTTTCTTT.

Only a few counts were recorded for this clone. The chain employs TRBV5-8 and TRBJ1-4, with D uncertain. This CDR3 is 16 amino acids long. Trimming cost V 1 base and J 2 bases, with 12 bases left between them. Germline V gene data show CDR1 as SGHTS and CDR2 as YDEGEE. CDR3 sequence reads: CASSLSRELTNEKLFF. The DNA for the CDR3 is TGTGCCAGCAGCTTGAGCCGAGAGTTGACTAATGAAAAACTGTTTTTT.

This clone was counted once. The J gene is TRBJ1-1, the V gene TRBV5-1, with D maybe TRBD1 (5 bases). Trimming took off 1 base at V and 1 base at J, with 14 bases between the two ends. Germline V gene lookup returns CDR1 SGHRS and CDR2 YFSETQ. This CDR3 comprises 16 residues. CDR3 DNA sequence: TGCGCCAGCAGCTTGTACGCAGGGTCGGGGAACACTGAAGCTTTCTTT. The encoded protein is CASSLYAGSGNTEAFF. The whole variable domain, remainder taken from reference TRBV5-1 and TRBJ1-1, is KAGVTQTPRYLIKTRGQQVTLSCSPISGHRSVSWYQQTPGQGLQFLFEYFSETQRNKGNFPGRFSGRQFSNSRSEMNVSTLELGDSALYLCASSLYAGSGNTEAFFGQGTRLTVV.

CDR3 sequence (DNA): TGCGCCAGCAGCTTGGCCCCGACAGGGAACTCTGGAAACACCATATATTTT. Translation: CASSLAPTGNSGNTIYF. This chain connects TRBV5-1 to TRBJ1-3; 7 bases match TRBD1. Trimming removed 0 bases from V and 0 bases from J; junction bases left unmatched: 6. Germline CDR1 SGHRS, CDR2 YFSETQ. The CDR3 covers 17 residues.